This TCR beta chain stems from a study of immune evolution from preneoplasia to lung adenocarcinoma. Study results and caveats: Later-stage lesions seemingly showed higher T cell density and diversity than normal lung. Top clone share appeared to fall from AAH through AIS, MIA, adenocarcinoma.

The method was immunoSEQ multiplex PCR; TCRdb's version includes in-frame clones alone and lacks a portion of them. The data show 6,000 to 8,000 clones, approximately 72% seen once. This clone was picked up one time. Its antigen is not known. Germline-derived CDR1 and CDR2 are MNHEY and SMNVEV (reference sequence). The V end was cut by 10 bases, the J end by 5 bases, with 20 bases between. CDR3 size: 14 residues. The chain couples TRBV27 to TRBJ1-1, with unresolved D. The specimen was FFPE adjacent normal lung tissue. The sequence was obtained from a donor of 70 years or more with lung adenocarcinoma. CDR3: CAITREGGGTEAFF. The CDR3 coding sequence is TGTGCCATAACGCGGGAAGGTGGTGGGACTGAAGCTTTCTTT.